This is a list of T cell receptor beta chains from one sample in a study of blood T cell repertoires in COVID-19. TCRdb keeps only in-frame clones here, not all; method: immunoSEQ multiplex PCR. The data hold 56,000 or so clones, with about 85% observed a single time. Sample: peripheral blood. These receptors came from a man aged 50-60 years with acute or convalescent COVID-19. The CDR3 runs from the conserved cysteine through the conserved F or W. Each record gives: J gene, D gene, clone size, V gene, CDR3 protein, CDR3 DNA. The D gene is left open where the match is weak. Clone size appears in some rows only: once, few, many, or a class for an expanded clone.

J gene: TRBJ2-1
D gene: -
clone size: -
V gene: TRBV5-1
CDR3 protein: CASSPTVRNEQFF
CDR3 DNA: TGCGCCAGCAGCCCCACCGTACGGAATGAGCAGTTCTTC

J gene: TRBJ1-4
D gene: -
clone size: -
V gene: TRBV10-3
CDR3 protein: CAITPGPTNEKLFF
CDR3 DNA: TGTGCCATCACTCCGGGTCCAACTAATGAAAAACTGTTTTTT

J gene: TRBJ1-1
D gene: -
clone size: few
V gene: TRBV30
CDR3 protein: CAFERNTEAFF
CDR3 DNA: TGTGCCTTCGAGAGAAACACTGAAGCTTTCTTT

J gene: TRBJ2-3
D gene: -
clone size: -
V gene: TRBV10-1
CDR3 protein: CASSESPIATDTQYF
CDR3 DNA: TGCGCCAGCAGTGAGTCGCCTATAGCGACAGATACGCAGTATTTT

J gene: TRBJ2-5
D gene: -
clone size: -
V gene: TRBV7-9
CDR3 protein: CASSPDRVAGETQYF
CDR3 DNA: TGTGCCAGCAGCCCCGACAGGGTGGCGGGGGAGACCCAGTACTTC

J gene: TRBJ2-1
D gene: -
clone size: -
V gene: TRBV7-6
CDR3 protein: CASSSPASRDEQFF
CDR3 DNA: TGTGCCAGCAGCTCCCCGGCTAGTCGCGATGAGCAGTTCTTC

J gene: TRBJ2-1
D gene: TRBD2
clone size: -
V gene: TRBV15
CDR3 protein: CATSREPGLRSEQFF
CDR3 DNA: TGTGCCACCAGCAGGGAGCCGGGACTACGAAGTGAGCAGTTCTTC

J gene: TRBJ2-3
D gene: TRBD1
clone size: -
V gene: TRBV10-3
CDR3 protein: CAISTLGQGEGDTQYF
CDR3 DNA: TGTGCCATCAGCACATTGGGACAGGGGGAGGGAGATACGCAGTATTTT

J gene: TRBJ1-2
D gene: -
clone size: -
V gene: TRBV20-1
CDR3 protein: CSARREYGYTF
CDR3 DNA: TGCAGTGCTAGAAGAGAATATGGCTACACCTTC

J gene: TRBJ2-1
D gene: TRBD2
clone size: -
V gene: TRBV3-1/TRBV3-2
CDR3 protein: CASSQESGTSGFNEQFF
CDR3 DNA: TGTGCCAGCAGCCAAGAGTCCGGGACTAGCGGGTTCAATGAGCAGTTCTTC

J gene: TRBJ1-5
D gene: TRBD1
clone size: -
V gene: TRBV3-1/TRBV3-2
CDR3 protein: CASSRGPGGFQPQHF
CDR3 DNA: TGTGCCAGCAGCCGAGGCCCAGGGGGCTTTCAGCCCCAGCATTTT

J gene: TRBJ1-4
D gene: TRBD1
clone size: medium-sized
V gene: TRBV6-4
CDR3 protein: CASSENPGTGDEKLFF
CDR3 DNA: TGTGCCAGCTCCGAAAATCCGGGGACAGGGGATGAAAAACTGTTTTTT

J gene: TRBJ2-2
D gene: TRBD2
clone size: -
V gene: TRBV30
CDR3 protein: CAWSKKIGLGFTGELFF
CDR3 DNA: TGTGCCTGGTCGAAAAAGATAGGACTAGGGTTCACCGGGGAGCTGTTTTTT

J gene: TRBJ1-2
D gene: TRBD1
clone size: few
V gene: TRBV30
CDR3 protein: CAWSAGTANYGYTF
CDR3 DNA: TGTGCCTGGAGTGCGGGGACAGCTAACTATGGCTACACCTTC

J gene: TRBJ2-7
D gene: -
clone size: -
V gene: TRBV5-1
CDR3 protein: CASSSTDIRREQYF
CDR3 DNA: TGCGCCAGCAGCTCGACGGACATACGTAGGGAGCAGTACTTC

J gene: TRBJ1-2
D gene: -
clone size: -
V gene: TRBV3-1/TRBV3-2
CDR3 protein: CASSQDWPGALGYTF
CDR3 DNA: TGTGCCAGCAGCCAAGATTGGCCAGGTGCCCTAGGCTACACCTTC

J gene: TRBJ2-7
D gene: TRBD2
clone size: -
V gene: TRBV15
CDR3 protein: CATSREGLAGDEQYF
CDR3 DNA: TGTGCCACCAGCAGAGAGGGTCTAGCGGGAGACGAGCAGTACTTC

J gene: TRBJ1-5
D gene: -
clone size: -
V gene: TRBV6-5
CDR3 protein: CASSPSSPYQPQHF
CDR3 DNA: TGTGCCAGCAGTCCGTCAAGCCCCTATCAGCCCCAGCATTTT

J gene: TRBJ1-1
D gene: -
clone size: -
V gene: TRBV28
CDR3 protein: CASSHLSPGVGNTEAFF
CDR3 DNA: TGTGCCAGCAGTCACCTCTCCCCGGGGGTCGGGAACACTGAAGCTTTCTTT

J gene: TRBJ2-5
D gene: TRBD2
clone size: once
V gene: TRBV7-7
CDR3 protein: CASSMGLAGETQYF
CDR3 DNA: TGTGCTAGCAGCATGGGACTAGCGGGAGAGACCCAGTACTTC

J gene: TRBJ2-1
D gene: TRBD2
clone size: -
V gene: TRBV6-4
CDR3 protein: CASSKGLAGGQYNEQFF
CDR3 DNA: TGTGCCAGCAGTAAAGGACTAGCGGGGGGCCAGTACAATGAGCAGTTCTTC

J gene: TRBJ2-7
D gene: -
clone size: -
V gene: TRBV11-2
CDR3 protein: CASSFAGGGEQYF
CDR3 DNA: TGTGCCAGCAGCTTCGCTGGAGGAGGCGAGCAGTACTTC

J gene: TRBJ2-2
D gene: -
clone size: -
V gene: TRBV5-8
CDR3 protein: CASSLATGTGELFF
CDR3 DNA: TGTGCCAGCAGCTTGGCGACAGGAACCGGGGAGCTGTTTTTT

J gene: TRBJ1-6
D gene: -
clone size: once
V gene: TRBV30
CDR3 protein: CAWKAGRSPLHF
CDR3 DNA: TGTGCCTGGAAGGCAGGGCGCTCACCCCTCCACTTT

J gene: TRBJ1-1
D gene: -
clone size: -
V gene: TRBV5-1
CDR3 protein: CASSFAGLNTEAFF
CDR3 DNA: TGCGCCAGCAGCTTTGCAGGGCTGAACACTGAAGCTTTCTTT

J gene: TRBJ2-7
D gene: TRBD2
clone size: once
V gene: TRBV7-9
CDR3 protein: CASSSWTRGYEQYF
CDR3 DNA: TGTGCCAGCAGCTCGTGGACTAGGGGCTACGAGCAGTACTTC

J gene: TRBJ2-7
D gene: -
clone size: -
V gene: TRBV12-3/TRBV12-4
CDR3 protein: CASGRTPALEQYF
CDR3 DNA: TGTGCCAGCGGACGGACTCCCGCCCTCGAGCAGTACTTC

J gene: TRBJ2-1
D gene: TRBD1
clone size: -
V gene: TRBV5-1
CDR3 protein: CASSSGQGAHNEQFF
CDR3 DNA: TGCGCCAGCAGCAGCGGACAGGGGGCGCACAATGAGCAGTTCTTC

J gene: TRBJ1-1
D gene: -
clone size: -
V gene: TRBV2
CDR3 protein: CASSEPPEAFF
CDR3 DNA: TGTGCCAGCAGTGAACCTCCTGAAGCTTTCTTT

J gene: TRBJ1-6
D gene: -
clone size: few
V gene: TRBV7-9
CDR3 protein: CASSFTGNNSPLHF
CDR3 DNA: TGTGCCAGCAGCTTTACAGGGAACAATTCACCCCTCCACTTT

J gene: TRBJ2-7
D gene: TRBD1
clone size: few
V gene: TRBV3-1/TRBV3-2
CDR3 protein: CASSQVTGGSPYEQYF
CDR3 DNA: TGTGCCAGCAGCCAAGTAACAGGGGGCAGCCCCTACGAGCAGTACTTC

J gene: TRBJ2-3
D gene: TRBD2
clone size: -
V gene: TRBV6-5
CDR3 protein: CANQLAGGGTDTQYF
CDR3 DNA: TGTGCCAACCAACTAGCGGGAGGGGGTACAGATACGCAGTATTTT

J gene: TRBJ2-7
D gene: -
clone size: -
V gene: TRBV30
CDR3 protein: CAWSPHRIPYEQYF
CDR3 DNA: TGTGCCTGGAGTCCGCACAGGATTCCCTACGAGCAGTACTTC

J gene: TRBJ1-2
D gene: -
clone size: few
V gene: TRBV27
CDR3 protein: CASSPFQGRDGYTF
CDR3 DNA: TGTGCCAGCAGTCCCTTCCAGGGGAGGGATGGCTACACCTTC

J gene: TRBJ1-1
D gene: TRBD1
clone size: once
V gene: TRBV6-1
CDR3 protein: CASSERVGGQGAGEAFF
CDR3 DNA: TGTGCCAGCAGTGAACGGGTGGGGGGACAGGGGGCTGGTGAAGCTTTCTTT

J gene: TRBJ2-3
D gene: TRBD2
clone size: once
V gene: TRBV5-6
CDR3 protein: CASSAGLASYTDTQYF
CDR3 DNA: TGTGCCAGCAGCGCTGGACTAGCGAGCTACACAGATACGCAGTATTTT

J gene: TRBJ2-7
D gene: TRBD1
clone size: -
V gene: TRBV6-5
CDR3 protein: CASTWTGTGYEQYF
CDR3 DNA: TGTGCCAGCACCTGGACAGGGACGGGCTACGAGCAGTACTTC

J gene: TRBJ2-1
D gene: -
clone size: -
V gene: TRBV10-3
CDR3 protein: CAISEVLRGNEQFF
CDR3 DNA: TGTGCCATCAGTGAGGTCCTCCGAGGGAATGAGCAGTTCTTC

J gene: TRBJ1-1
D gene: TRBD1
clone size: -
V gene: TRBV6-5
CDR3 protein: CASTGQGATEAFF
CDR3 DNA: TGTGCCAGCACGGGACAGGGGGCCACTGAAGCTTTCTTT

J gene: TRBJ2-7
D gene: TRBD2
clone size: -
V gene: TRBV18
CDR3 protein: CASSPGLAGGGDEQYF
CDR3 DNA: TGTGCCAGCTCGCCGGGACTAGCGGGAGGGGGCGACGAGCAGTACTTC

J gene: TRBJ1-1
D gene: -
clone size: -
V gene: TRBV7-3
CDR3 protein: CASSLQGGTEAFF
CDR3 DNA: TGTGCCAGCAGTTTACAGGGAGGCACTGAAGCTTTCTTT

J gene: TRBJ2-5
D gene: TRBD2
clone size: -
V gene: TRBV6-5
CDR3 protein: CASTKTSGAAKTQYF
CDR3 DNA: TGTGCCAGCACCAAGACTAGCGGGGCGGCAAAGACCCAGTACTTC

J gene: TRBJ1-5
D gene: -
clone size: -
V gene: TRBV4-1
CDR3 protein: CASSHKANGNQPQHF
CDR3 DNA: TGCGCCAGCAGCCATAAAGCAAATGGCAATCAGCCCCAGCATTTT

J gene: TRBJ2-1
D gene: -
clone size: few
V gene: TRBV9
CDR3 protein: CASSPPGTLSYNEQFF
CDR3 DNA: TGTGCCAGCAGCCCTCCCGGGACTTTATCCTACAATGAGCAGTTCTTC

J gene: TRBJ1-5
D gene: -
clone size: -
V gene: TRBV2
CDR3 protein: CASSVGVGSAYSNQPQHF
CDR3 DNA: TGTGCCAGCAGTGTCGGGGTGGGCTCCGCGTATAGCAATCAGCCCCAGCATTTT

J gene: TRBJ2-2
D gene: TRBD2
clone size: -
V gene: TRBV5-1
CDR3 protein: CASSRSGRTGELFF
CDR3 DNA: TGCGCCAGCAGCCGCAGCGGGAGAACCGGGGAGCTGTTTTTT

J gene: TRBJ2-3
D gene: -
clone size: -
V gene: TRBV7-9
CDR3 protein: CASSVSTDTQYF
CDR3 DNA: TGTGCCAGCAGCGTAAGCACAGATACGCAGTATTTT

J gene: TRBJ2-3
D gene: -
clone size: -
V gene: TRBV29-1
CDR3 protein: CSVEGRRGPDTQYF
CDR3 DNA: TGCAGCGTTGAGGGCAGGAGGGGACCAGATACGCAGTATTTT

J gene: TRBJ1-4
D gene: TRBD1
clone size: -
V gene: TRBV28
CDR3 protein: CASSSPRTGVRANEKLFF
CDR3 DNA: TGTGCCAGCAGTTCCCCCCGGACAGGGGTGCGGGCTAATGAAAAACTGTTTTTT

J gene: TRBJ2-7
D gene: TRBD2
clone size: -
V gene: TRBV4-2
CDR3 protein: CASSRRLAQLYEQYF
CDR3 DNA: TGTGCCAGCAGCCGGAGACTAGCGCAGCTCTACGAGCAGTACTTC

J gene: TRBJ2-2
D gene: -
clone size: -
V gene: TRBV5-5
CDR3 protein: CASSLGTAGELFF
CDR3 DNA: TGTGCCAGCAGCTTGGGGACAGCCGGGGAGCTGTTTTTT

J gene: TRBJ2-3
D gene: TRBD1
clone size: -
V gene: TRBV7-9
CDR3 protein: CASSFDRGTDTQYF
CDR3 DNA: TGTGCCAGCAGCTTTGACAGGGGCACAGATACGCAGTATTTT

J gene: TRBJ1-1
D gene: -
clone size: -
V gene: TRBV27
CDR3 protein: CASSLSFWGELAEAFF
CDR3 DNA: TGTGCCAGCAGTTTATCGTTCTGGGGGGAGCTAGCTGAAGCTTTCTTT

J gene: TRBJ1-3
D gene: -
clone size: once
V gene: TRBV30
CDR3 protein: CAWSTTPGGNTIYF
CDR3 DNA: TGTGCCTGGAGTACGACCCCAGGAGGAAACACCATATATTTT

J gene: TRBJ1-1
D gene: -
clone size: -
V gene: TRBV19
CDR3 protein: CAAQGWNTEAFF
CDR3 DNA: TGTGCCGCCCAGGGGTGGAACACTGAAGCTTTCTTT

J gene: TRBJ2-3
D gene: -
clone size: -
V gene: TRBV7-9
CDR3 protein: CASSPRTAADTQYF
CDR3 DNA: TGTGCCAGCAGCCCACGGACAGCGGCAGATACGCAGTATTTT

J gene: TRBJ1-6
D gene: TRBD1
clone size: -
V gene: TRBV2
CDR3 protein: CASSRDRSDSPLHF
CDR3 DNA: TGTGCCAGCAGTAGGGACAGGAGTGATTCACCCCTCCACTTT

J gene: TRBJ1-5
D gene: -
clone size: -
V gene: TRBV6-6
CDR3 protein: CASSYGGAGQPQHF
CDR3 DNA: TGTGCCAGCAGTTACGGGGGGGCCGGTCAGCCCCAGCATTTT

J gene: TRBJ2-1
D gene: -
clone size: -
V gene: TRBV18
CDR3 protein: CASSPLGVSYNEQFF
CDR3 DNA: TGTGCCAGCTCACCCCTAGGCGTTTCCTACAATGAGCAGTTCTTC